This T cell receptor beta chain was recovered during a study of shared clonotypes between healthy human individuals. Broader study findings: What naive subsets generally showed was a larger estimated richness than memory subsets showed.

To note about this clone: Its antigen is currently unknown.

In the original analysis: ImmunoSEQ supplied junction-only sequences lacking quality scores, so filtering was different. Profiled with immunoSEQ multiplex PCR; TCRdb holds only in-frame clones, not every one. V and J calls and clone size are those listed in that table; D and trimming were worked out from the DNA. The sample consists of 560,000 or so clones, roughly 95% of them appearing once. Terminally differentiated effector memory CD45RA+ cells were excluded by CCR7 positive selection of CD45RO-negative cells. Those who donated were healthy HIV-negative adults, with no recent acute infections or vaccinations reported. The ends were cut back, 3 bases at V and 4 bases at J, with 15 bases in the middle. This CDR3 contains 15 residues. Germline-derived CDR1 and CDR2 are MGHRA and YSYEKL.

The receptor was isolated from a woman between 25 and 40 years old in good health. The sequencing input was naive CD8+ T cells sorted from blood. The V gene is TRBV4-1, the J gene TRBJ1-1; TRBD1 might be the D (5 bases). The DNA for the CDR3 is TGCGCCAGCAGCCATCCCGGGACTCTGGTCACTGAAGCTTTCTTT. Amino acid sequence: CASSHPGTLVTEAFF.